The 32 T cell receptor beta chains below come from one sample, sequenced in a study of blood T cell repertoires in COVID-19. Clones were sequenced by immunoSEQ multiplex PCR, and TCRdb holds only the in-frame ones, with some missing. The sample yields about 42,000 clones, 75% to 80% seen once. Sequences were obtained from peripheral blood. Receptor source: a man between 65 and 79 years old with active or convalescent COVID-19.

V and J are TRBV12-3 or TRBV12-4 and TRBJ1-2; 8 nucleotides line up with TRBD1. This CDR3 has 13 amino acids. V trimming: 7 bases; J trimming: 8 bases; junction bases outside the gene matches: 9. CDR3 nucleotide sequence: TGTGCCAGCAATCCGAGGACAGGGCTAGGCTACACCTTC. It codes for CASNPRTGLGYTF.

This clone was detected only a few times. This sequence joins TRBV2 and TRBJ2-7; D unresolved. Germline loops: CDR1 SNHLY, CDR2 FYNNEI. The CDR3 contains 15 residues. V lost 5 bases and J lost 0, with 14 bases in between. Here the CDR3 DNA reads TGTGCCAGCAGTCTCTCCGTCTTTAGCTCCTACGAGCAGTACTTC. Translating it yields CASSLSVFSSYEQYF.

The chain carries TRBV4-1 and TRBJ2-1; 7 bases fit TRBD1. V gave up 1 base and J gave up 11 bases; unmatched junction bases: 11. Germline-derived CDR1 and CDR2 are MGHRA and YSYEKL. The CDR3 covers 15 residues. The CDR3 region is CASSQGVVDREKQFF. The CDR3 DNA reads TGCGCCAGCAGCCAAGGCGTGGTCGACAGGGAAAAGCAGTTCTTC.

The V call is TRBV5-4, the J call TRBJ2-3; 15 bases are a match to TRBD2. Germline-derived CDR1 and CDR2 are SGHNT and YYREEE (reference sequence). The J segment lost 4 bases and the V segment lost 3 bases, leaving 3 bases of the junction unmatched. The CDR3 is made up of 16 amino acids. CDR3 protein: CASSSGLAGGSDTQYF. DNA for the CDR3: TGTGCCAGCAGCTCGGGACTAGCGGGGGGTTCAGATACGCAGTATTTT.

This chain links TRBV29-1 with TRBJ1-1, with 8 positions matching TRBD1. Germline V CDR1 and CDR2: SQVTM, ANQGSEA. The CDR3 covers 16 residues. V was clipped by 6 bases and J by 4 bases; unmatched bases: 16. CDR3 amino acids: CSVRDRGLNGGTEAFF. The CDR3 DNA reads TGCAGCGTGCGTGACAGGGGTCTAAACGGGGGCACTGAAGCTTTCTTT.

The chain joins TRBV4-1 to TRBJ2-3; possible D gene TRBD2, 6 bases. The germline V gene has CDR1 MGHRA and CDR2 YSYEKL. The CDR3 has 16 residues. Trimming removed 0 bases from V and 5 bases from J, with 15 bases in between. The CDR3 DNA is TGCGCCAGCAGCCAAGATCCCGGCGGGGCCGGAGATACGCAGTATTTT. It specifies CASSQDPGGAGDTQYF.

The chain is built from TRBV3-1 (or the pseudogene TRBV3-2) and TRBJ1-5, with 10 bases identical to TRBD1. The CDR3 length is 14 residues. V gave up 5 bases and J gave up 9 bases; unmatched junction bases: 7. The V gene's germline CDR1 is LGHDT and CDR2 YNNKEL (reference sequence). CDR3 amino acids: CASSYGTGARPQHF. The CDR3 DNA reads TGTGCCAGCAGCTACGGGACAGGGGCTCGGCCCCAGCATTTT.

The V gene is TRBV28, the J gene TRBJ1-5; D perhaps matches TRBD1 (5 bases). This CDR3 contains 16 residues. V was pared by 5 bases and J by 3 bases, with 17 bases between. Germline V lookup: CDR1 MDHEN, CDR2 SYDVKM. The chain's CDR3 is CASSTSGTGNNQPQHF. In DNA form, the CDR3 reads TGTGCCAGCAGTACCTCCGGGACTGGAAACAATCAGCCCCAGCATTTT.

This chain connects TRBV14 to TRBJ1-2; 7 nucleotides match TRBD1. The germline CDR1 and CDR2 sequences are SGHDN and FVKESK. There are 16 residues in the CDR3. V lost 4 bases, J lost 1 base, and 9 bases stayed unmatched. CDR3 residues: CASSPFLGGRNYGYTF. CDR3 nucleotide sequence: TGTGCCAGCAGCCCCTTTTTAGGGGGCCGTAACTATGGCTACACCTTC.

The chain links TRBV28 to TRBJ1-6; TRBD1 agrees at 11 bases. The V gene's germline CDR1 is MDHEN and CDR2 SYDVKM. J was trimmed by 9 bases and V by 7 bases; bases with no gene match: 14. The CDR3 has 17 residues. The CDR3 DNA follows: TGTGCCAGCATCCGAACCTCGGGACAGGGGGTTGGTTCACCCCTCCACTTT. This gives the protein CASIRTSGQGVGSPLHF.

The chain couples TRBV6-5 to TRBJ2-7; maybe TRBD2 (6 bases). This CDR3 contains 13 residues. CDR1 is MNHEY, CDR2 SVGAGI, per germline. V lost 10 bases and J 5 bases, leaving 18 bases between the germline ends. CDR3 coding DNA: TGTGCCACCAGACCGGGACTTCTAAACGAGCAGTACTTC. It codes for CATRPGLLNEQYF.

The chain has TRBV10-3 and TRBJ2-1, with D possibly TRBD1 on 5 matching bases. CDR3 size: 16 residues. V lost 0 bases to trimming and J lost 9 bases, with 18 bases between them. The germline V gene has CDR1 ENHRY and CDR2 SYGVKD. The CDR3 bases are TGTGCCATCAGTGAGTCGGCAGGGTTGGTGGTGAGTGAGCAGTTCTTC. It translates to CAISESAGLVVSEQFF.

This chain uses TRBV27 with TRBJ2-7; the D gene is possibly TRBD2 (6 bases). CDR3 length equals 14 residues. The germline V gene encodes CDR1 MNHEY and CDR2 SMNVEV (reference sequence). Trimming took 7 bases from V and 4 from J, leaving 17 bases between them. The CDR3 DNA reads as TGTGCCAGCACCTCGCGGGGAAAACTTTACGAGCAGTACTTC. This encodes CASTSRGKLYEQYF.

V usage is TRBV5-4 and J usage is TRBJ2-2; D uncertain. With 3 bases removed from V and 7 bases from J, the gap between germline ends came to 10 bases. Germline V lookup: CDR1 SGHNT, CDR2 YYREEE (reference sequence). This CDR3 has 13 amino acids. This CDR3 is CASSYYVIGELFF. For the CDR3, the DNA is TGTGCCAGCAGCTATTATGTTATCGGGGAGCTGTTTTTT.

This rearrangement joins TRBV7-9 to TRBJ1-2; D might be TRBD1 (5 bases). There are 17 residues in the CDR3. Trimming pared 7 bases from V and 6 bases from J, leaving 27 bases between. Germline V gene lookup returns CDR1 SEHNR and CDR2 FQNEAQ (reference sequence). The CDR3 region is CASNPHSLGQESHGYTF. CDR3 DNA: TGTGCCAGCAACCCTCACTCGTTGGGGCAGGAGAGTCATGGCTACACCTTC.

This clone occurred once. The junction departs from the called germline gene at one end, perhaps through a read error. The V and J genes are TRBV6-5 and TRBJ2-5; D call uncertain. The CDR3 loop spans 13 amino acids. Germline CDR1 and CDR2: MNHEY and SVGAGI. CDR3 sequence (DNA): TGTGCCAGCAGTCCAACGGTTCAAGTGACCCAGTACTTC. This encodes CASSPTVQVTQYF.

The CDR3, as DNA: TGCGCCAGCAGCTTCGGTCCTGGCTCTGGGGCCAACGTCCTGACTTTC. This translates into CASSFGPGSGANVLTF. V gene TRBV5-1 combines with J gene TRBJ2-6; D remains ambiguous. V shed 2 bases and J shed 0 bases, with 9 bases lying between them. Germline-derived CDR1 and CDR2 are SGHRS and YFSETQ. The CDR3 totals 16 residues.

The CDR3 region is CASSSAGTSNEQFF. In nucleotides, the CDR3 is TGTGCCAGCAGCTCAGCCGGGACTTCCAATGAGCAGTTCTTC. The chain recombines TRBV7-3 with TRBJ2-1; the D gene is possibly TRBD2 (6 bases). The CDR3 extends over 14 amino acids. Germline V gene lookup returns CDR1 SGHTA and CDR2 FQGTGA. V lost 4 bases and J lost 6, with 13 bases in between.

This rearrangement joins TRBV23-1 to TRBJ1-4, with 9 nucleotides matching TRBD1. TRBV23-1 is identified as an open reading frame with a role that is uncertain. J was trimmed by 6 bases and V by 4 bases; bases with no gene match: 21. There are 20 residues in the CDR3. In nucleotides, the CDR3 is TGCGCCAGCAGTCCCGCGGGGGGACAGGGAAAAAAGCGAGATTATGAAAAACTGTTTTTT. It codes for CASSPAGGQGKKRDYEKLFF.

The rearrangement uses TRBV11-1 and TRBJ1-2; D unresolved. Germline V gene lookup returns CDR1 SGHAT and CDR2 FQDESV (reference sequence). V was pared by 4 bases and J by 7 bases, with 19 bases between. The CDR3 loop spans 15 amino acids. The CDR3: CASSYLSAGSGGYTF. The CDR3 coding sequence is TGTGCCAGCAGCTACCTTTCAGCGGGATCTGGTGGCTACACCTTC.

Here the CDR3 reads CASQDVNNSPLHF. CDR3 bases: TGTGCCAGCCAGGATGTCAATAATTCACCCCTCCACTTT. V is TRBV12-3 or TRBV12-4 and J is TRBJ1-6; D unclear. The CDR3 loop spans 13 amino acids. Between the trimmed V and J ends, which lost 8 bases and 5 bases, there was a span of 10 bases.

Turning to this clone: The sample carries other DNA sequences with the same CDR3. This rearrangement joins TRBV7-6 to TRBJ2-7; D might be TRBD2 (6 bases). Germline CDR1 is SGHVS and CDR2 is FNYEAQ. This CDR3 comprises 13 residues. V was trimmed by 3 bases and J by 3 bases, leaving 9 bases between them. CDR3 bases: TGTGCCAGCAGCTTCGCGGGAAGCTACGAGCAGTACTTC. This codes for CASSFAGSYEQYF.

The chain links TRBV24-1 to TRBJ2-7, with TRBD1 matching 7 bases. The germline CDR1 and CDR2 sequences are KGHDR and SFDVKD. V shed 2 bases and J 1 base; nucleotides not matched to a gene: 7. CDR3 length equals 16 residues. CDR3 protein: CATSDSSTGPSYEQYF. CDR3 in DNA: TGTGCCACCAGTGATTCTTCGACAGGGCCGTCCTACGAGCAGTACTTC.

This clone was seen a handful of times. The V gene is TRBV4-2, the J gene TRBJ1-1; 8 positions match TRBD1. Germline CDR1 and CDR2: LGHNA and YNFKEQ. V shed 3 bases, J shed 4 bases, and the junction held 10 bases outside the gene matches. This CDR3 contains 16 residues. The CDR3 coding sequence is TGTGCCAGCAGCCATCACAGGGGGGGCGAGGGCACTGAAGCTTTCTTT. This sequence encodes CASSHHRGGEGTEAFF.

Comments on this clone: The sample contains more than one DNA sequence encoding this CDR3. The chain is built from TRBV5-1 and TRBJ2-5; D gene uncertain. Trimming left V 3 bases short and J 2 bases short, with 2 bases between. CDR1 is SGHRS and CDR2 is YFSETQ in the germline V gene. The CDR3 is made up of 11 amino acids. The CDR3 sequence: CASSSQETQYF. The CDR3 DNA is TGCGCCAGCAGCTCACAAGAGACCCAGTACTTC.

This chain joins TRBV3-1 (or the pseudogene TRBV3-2) and TRBJ2-5, with D tentatively TRBD1 (6 bases). The germline V gene has CDR1 LGHDT and CDR2 YNNKEL (reference sequence). This CDR3 has 15 residues. Trimming shortened V by 4 bases and J by 5 bases, and 17 bases separated the two germline ends. CDR3 protein: CASSRGFWGRETQYF. The CDR3, as DNA: TGTGCCAGCAGCCGAGGTTTTTGGGGGCGGGAGACCCAGTACTTC.

The V call is TRBV30, the J call TRBJ1-1; a possible D gene is TRBD1 (6 bases). Per the germline V gene, CDR1 is GTSNPN and CDR2 is SVGIG (reference sequence). Trimming removed 5 bases from V and 5 bases from J, with 18 bases in between. This CDR3 has 14 amino acids. The CDR3 loop reads CAWLPGGRPTEAFF. CDR3 in DNA: TGTGCCTGGTTGCCTGGGGGCAGGCCGACTGAAGCTTTCTTT.

CDR3 sequence: CASSKGGAMRRDTQYF. CDR3 in DNA: TGTGCCAGCAGCAAAGGGGGGGCAATGAGGCGGGATACGCAGTATTTT. The genes are TRBV11-3 and TRBJ2-3; the D gene is possibly TRBD2 (7 bases). CDR3 length: 16 amino acids. Deletions cut 5 bases from V and 6 bases from J, with 21 bases between. The germline V gene encodes CDR1 SGHNT and CDR2 YENEEA.

The chain uses TRBV30 and TRBJ2-3; D not certain. This CDR3 spans 12 amino acids. CDR1 and CDR2 (germline): GTSNPN, SVGIG (reference sequence). V was shortened by 0 bases and J by 4 bases, with 5 bases between the two germline ends. In DNA form, the CDR3 reads TGTGCCTGGAGTGTAAGCGCAGATACGCAGTATTTT. Encoded protein: CAWSVSADTQYF.

This rearrangement joins TRBV5-1 to TRBJ2-2; D call uncertain. Per the germline V gene, CDR1 is SGHRS and CDR2 is YFSETQ. Trimming removed 2 bases from V and 4 bases from J, with 9 bases in between. The CDR3 is 14 residues long. CDR3 in DNA: TGCGCCAGCAGCTTTAGTACCCCCACCGGGGAGCTGTTTTTT. Its protein product is CASSFSTPTGELFF.

This clone was detected a few times. The chain has TRBV4-2 and TRBJ1-2; D gene unclear. Trimming cost V 5 bases and J 3 bases, with 13 bases left between them. CDR1 is LGHNA and CDR2 is YNFKEQ in the germline V gene. The CDR3 sequence is 14 residues long. CDR3 sequence (DNA): TGTGCCAGCAGCGTCCCGTACGAGGACTATGGCTACACCTTC. Translated: CASSVPYEDYGYTF.

The gene calls are TRBV5-1 and TRBJ2-1; 12 nucleotides match TRBD2. CDR3 length: 15 residues. Germline CDR1 is SGHRS and CDR2 is YFSETQ. Trimming cost V 4 bases and J 4 bases; bases outside gene matches: 3. The CDR3 coding sequence is TGCGCCAGCAGCGCCCTAGCGGGGGGGTACAATGAGCAGTTCTTC. Translating gives CASSALAGGYNEQFF.